This T cell receptor (beta chain) was retrieved from a study of blood T cell repertoires in COVID-19. Study as a whole: The origin of the acute and convalescent COVID-19 samples was the United States, Italy and Spain. In each case, the material was cDNA or gDNA derived from T cells, B-cell-depleted T cells, or PBMCs.

The sample holds many counts of this clone. Trimming removed 6 bases at V and 7 bases at J, with 7 bases between. CDR3 length equals 10 residues. The germline V gene encodes CDR1 SQVTM and CDR2 ANQGSEA. As processed by the authors: By means of reference gene primer amplification, nucleated cell counts were estimated. Assay used: immunoSEQ multiplex PCR; TCRdb lists only in-frame clones, some missing. From that table come the V and J calls and clone size; the DNA was used to work out D and trimming. The data show over 55,000 clones, around 79% seen once. The source of this sequence is a human donor in a cohort sampled during active COVID-19. Material: peripheral blood. The chain uses TRBV29-1 and TRBJ2-1, with D hard to call. The CDR3 protein is CSVTHNEQFF. Here the CDR3 DNA reads TGCAGCGTGACTCATAATGAGCAGTTCTTC.